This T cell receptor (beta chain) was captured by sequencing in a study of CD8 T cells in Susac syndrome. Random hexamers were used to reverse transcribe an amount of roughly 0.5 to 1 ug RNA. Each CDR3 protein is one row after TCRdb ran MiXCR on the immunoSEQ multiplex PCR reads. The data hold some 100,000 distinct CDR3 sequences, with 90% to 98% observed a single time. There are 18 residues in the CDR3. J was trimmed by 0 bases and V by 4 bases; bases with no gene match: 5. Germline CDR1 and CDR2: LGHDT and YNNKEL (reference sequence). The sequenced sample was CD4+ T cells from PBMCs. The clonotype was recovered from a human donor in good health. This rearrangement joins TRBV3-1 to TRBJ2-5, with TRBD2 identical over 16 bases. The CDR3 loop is CASSPAGLAGGYQETQYF. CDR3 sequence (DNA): TGTGCCAGCAGCCCAGCGGGACTAGCGGGGGGGTACCAAGAGACCCAGTACTTC.